This TCR beta chain was observed in a study of T-cell memory formation after mild COVID-19. TCRdb redid the calling of the 5' RACE reads with MiXCR, one entry per CDR3 protein. The sample holds about 560,000 distinct CDR3 sequences, 15% to 20% seen once. The germline CDR1 and CDR2 sequences are MNHEY and SMNVEV (reference sequence). V was trimmed by 6 bases and J by 0 bases, leaving 6 bases between them. This CDR3 region has 14 residues. The gene calls are TRBV27 and TRBJ2-6; unclear D gene. The receptor was isolated from an adult woman who had mild COVID-19 (a few samples of this study predate the infection). Cell type and time point are not known. Sequencing input: PBMCs or a T cell subset sorted from them (not recorded which). CDR3 coding DNA: TGTGCCAGCAGGACCAACTCTGGGGCCAACGTCCTGACTTTC. It specifies CASRTNSGANVLTF.